The clone carrying this T cell receptor beta chain appeared many times. Its antigen is undetermined. This record belongs to a study of T cells in Graves' hyperthyroidism and ophthalmopathy. Across the whole study: At initial diagnosis, before any treatment had begun, peripheral blood was obtained. The study's findings and limits: A model of 13 V-J pairs discriminated ophthalmopathy from stable hyperthyroidism. Most thyroid clonotypes expanded above 0.001 were also detected in blood.

The germline CDR1 and CDR2 sequences are SGHTA and FQGNSA. The CDR3 runs 15 residues. Trimming at V came to 2 bases and at J to 6 bases, leaving 5 bases not matched to a gene. From RNA transcripts, TCR beta CDR3 regions were amplified. The study used the HTBI primer set for a first-round RT-PCR of the TCR CDR3. TCRdb re-derived calls from the multiplex PCR reads in MiXCR, one entry per CDR3 protein. The table lists 490,000 or so distinct CDR3 sequences, roughly a sixth of them singletons, with 25% to 30% in the top ten. Patients having uncontrolled infection, another autoimmune disease, pregnancy or lactation were not included.

Material for sequencing was blood. The V call is TRBV7-2, the J call TRBJ1-5; 9 bases align to TRBD1. This sequence originates from a woman in her 30s with Graves' ophthalmopathy. CDR3 coding DNA: TGTGCCAGCAGCTTAAATACAGGGGGCGGTCAGCCCCAGCATTTT. Encoded protein: CASSLNTGGGQPQHF.